Below, 16 T cell receptor beta chains from the same sample are listed, as sequenced in a study of T-cell reconstitution after alpha-beta-depleted transplantation in children. Unique molecular identifiers were incorporated into the prepared TCRbeta library. TCRdb reprocessed the PCR reads via MiXCR and lists one record per CDR3 protein. The sample has 190,000 or so distinct CDR3 sequences, about 6.8% seen once; the top ten hold 3% to 3.5%. The source was PBMCs from the stem cell graft donor, collected from the stem cell graft. The receptors shown here come from a human donor who donated a stem cell graft to a child with Wiskott-Aldrich syndrome.

The chain carries TRBV4-1 and TRBJ1-5, with D tentatively TRBD1 (6 bases). Trimming stripped 0 bases from V and 4 bases from J, with 13 bases between. Germline CDR1 MGHRA, CDR2 YSYEKL. This CDR3 is 16 amino acids long. The chain's CDR3 is CASSQEGGARNQPQHF. In DNA form, the CDR3 reads TGCGCCAGCAGCCAAGAAGGGGGGGCGCGGAATCAGCCCCAGCATTTT.

This clonotype was detected many times. V gene TRBV4-1 combines with J gene TRBJ2-7, with TRBD1 identical over 9 bases. The CDR3 has 17 residues. V gave up 0 bases and J gave up 3 bases; unmatched junction bases: 9. Germline lookup yields CDR1 MGHRA and CDR2 YSYEKL. In nucleotides, the CDR3 is TGCGCCAGCAGCCAAGATCTTATGGGACAGGGACTCTACGAGCAGTACTTC. Its protein is CASSQDLMGQGLYEQYF.

This clonotype was seen at least ten times. V and J are TRBV12-3 or TRBV12-4 and TRBJ2-6; 8 bases align to TRBD1. V shed 6 bases, J shed 2 bases, and the junction held 3 bases outside the gene matches. CDR3 length: 15 amino acids. The CDR3 loop reads CASRRTGTGANVLTF. The CDR3 region has the DNA TGTGCCAGCAGGCGGACAGGGACTGGGGCCAACGTCCTGACTTTC.

The table lists this clonotype with a few counts. The chain combines TRBV7-2 with TRBJ2-7; 12 nucleotides line up with TRBD2. This CDR3 has 17 amino acids. The V gene's germline CDR1 is SGHTA and CDR2 FQGNSA. Trimming removed 4 bases from V and 5 bases from J; junction bases left unmatched: 12. Here the CDR3 reads CASSSRLAGDLDHEQYF. CDR3 DNA sequence: TGTGCCAGCAGCTCCCGACTAGCGGGGGACCTCGACCACGAGCAGTACTTC.

This CDR3 is CASSISGQGNHEQYF. The CDR3 nucleotides are TGTGCCAGTAGTATTTCGGGACAGGGCAACCACGAGCAGTACTTC. The V and J genes are TRBV19 and TRBJ2-7; 9 nucleotides line up with TRBD1. Germline CDR1 reads LNHDA; CDR2 reads SQIVND (reference sequence). The CDR3 covers 15 residues. With 3 bases clipped from V and 5 bases from J, the junction kept 8 bases outside the gene matches.

This clonotype was counted at least ten times. The V call is TRBV5-1, the J call TRBJ1-2; D gene uncertain. Trimming pared 0 bases from V and 6 bases from J, leaving 6 bases between. This CDR3 comprises 12 residues. Germline V gene lookup returns CDR1 SGHRS and CDR2 YFSETQ. CDR3: CASSLGGNGYTF. Written as DNA, the CDR3 is TGCGCCAGCAGCTTGGGAGGGAATGGCTACACCTTC.

This chain uses TRBV30 with TRBJ2-7; tentative D call: TRBD1 (6 bases). Between the trimmed V and J ends, which lost 2 bases and 5 bases, there was a span of 13 bases. Germline-derived CDR1 and CDR2 are GTSNPN and SVGIG (reference sequence). This CDR3 comprises 13 residues. The CDR3 coding sequence is TGTGCCTGGAGTATGGGGGCGGTCAACGAGCAGTACTTC. It codes for CAWSMGAVNEQYF.

The table lists this clonotype with many counts. The chain employs TRBV11-1 and TRBJ2-6, with D possibly matching TRBD1 (6 bases). Trimming left V 3 bases short and J 0 bases short, with 21 bases between. The CDR3 runs 20 residues. CDR1 is SGHAT, CDR2 FQDESV, per germline (reference sequence). CDR3 region: CASSLARGAGDPSGANVLTF. CDR3 nucleotides: TGTGCCAGCAGCTTGGCCAGGGGAGCCGGAGACCCCTCTGGGGCCAACGTCCTGACTTTC.

This clonotype has more than one count but fewer than ten. This chain uses TRBV5-1 with TRBJ1-2; D is ambiguous. The V end was cut by 0 bases, the J end by 4 bases, with 13 bases between. There are 15 residues in the CDR3. CDR1 and CDR2 (germline): SGHRS, YFSETQ. CDR3 sequence (DNA): TGCGCCAGCAGCTTGGACGGGTCTAGAGGCTATGGCTACACCTTC. Protein product: CASSLDGSRGYGYTF.

This clonotype was detected ten times or more. The chain is built from TRBV6-1 and TRBJ2-2; 9 bases fit TRBD2. This CDR3 has 16 residues. J gave up 7 bases and V 7 bases, and 13 bases lay outside the gene matches. From germline, CDR1 is MNHNS and CDR2 SASEGT. The CDR3 DNA follows: TGTGCCAGCACCCTCGGGTTAGCGGGAGTAAGCGGGGAGCTGTTTTTT. It codes for CASTLGLAGVSGELFF.

This clonotype came up a few times. The chain joins TRBV3-1 to TRBJ1-3; no clear D. Trimming stripped 0 bases from V and 0 bases from J, with 6 bases between. The length of the CDR3 is 15 residues. In germline, CDR1 is LGHDT, CDR2 YNNKEL (reference sequence). The CDR3 bases are TGTGCCAGCAGCCAAGACGGTTTCTCTGGAAACACCATATATTTT. This gives the protein CASSQDGFSGNTIYF.

This clonotype was counted many times. CDR3 nucleotides: TGTGCCACCAGGAACAGGGGTGGAACAGATACGCAGTATTTT. Residues: CATRNRGGTDTQYF. V gene TRBV24-1 combines with J gene TRBJ2-3; 7 nucleotides match TRBD1. This CDR3 has 14 residues. Per the germline V gene, CDR1 is KGHDR and CDR2 is SFDVKD. V lost 7 bases, J lost 3 bases, and 6 bases stayed unmatched.

This clonotype was seen many times. This sequence joins TRBV20-1 and TRBJ2-1; 7 nucleotides line up with TRBD2. V was clipped by 8 bases and J by 0 bases; unmatched bases: 10. The germline V gene has CDR1 DFQATT and CDR2 SNEGSKA (reference sequence). This CDR3 contains 15 residues. The CDR3 protein is CSTPRGRGSYNEQFF. The CDR3 DNA sequence: TGCAGTACCCCTCGAGGGAGGGGCTCCTACAATGAGCAGTTCTTC.

The rearrangement links TRBV7-9 to TRBJ2-1; D gene ambiguous. The germline CDR1 and CDR2 sequences are SEHNR and FQNEAQ (reference sequence). The length of the CDR3 is 15 residues. Trimming stripped 6 bases from V and 0 bases from J, with 12 bases between. CDR3 nucleotide sequence: TGTGCCAGCAGTTTTCCCAGGAGCTCCTACAATGAGCAGTTCTTC. Its translation is CASSFPRSSYNEQFF.

This clonotype was seen repeatedly, ten times or more. The V and J genes are TRBV7-9 and TRBJ1-4, with 7 bases aligning to TRBD1. V was pared by 4 bases and J by 6 bases, with 5 bases of the junction left unmatched. Per germline, CDR1 SEHNR and CDR2 FQNEAQ (reference sequence). This CDR3 spans 14 amino acids. The CDR3 DNA follows: TGTGCCAGCAGCTCCCAGGGGGGATATGAAAAACTGTTTTTT. It is translated as CASSSQGGYEKLFF.

Ten or more counts support this clonotype. The chain employs TRBV6-1 and TRBJ2-5, with D possibly being TRBD2 (6 bases). V was shortened by 3 bases and J by 5 bases, with 13 bases between the two germline ends. CDR3 length: 14 residues. Germline V gene sequence: CDR1 MNHNS, CDR2 SASEGT. CDR3 residues: CASSDMGGYETQYF. CDR3 bases: TGTGCCAGCAGTGATATGGGAGGCTACGAGACCCAGTACTTC.